This T cell receptor (beta chain) comes out of a study of blood T cell repertoires in COVID-19. On the study more broadly: T cells, B-cell-depleted T cells, or PBMCs supplied cDNA or gDNA.

The CDR3 has 15 residues. Germline V lookup: CDR1 LGHNA, CDR2 YNFKEQ. V trimming: 4 bases; J trimming: 3 bases; junction bases outside the gene matches: 3. Method: immunoSEQ multiplex PCR; TCRdb's copy keeps in-frame clones and lacks some. Here the sample spans approximately 100,000 clones, approximately 91% being singletons. The receptor was derived from a woman aged 55-70 years with acute or convalescent COVID-19. V is TRBV4-2 and J is TRBJ2-2; 9 bases fit TRBD2. The sample taken for sequencing was peripheral blood. The DNA for the CDR3 is TGTGCCAGCAGCCTAGCGGGAGAGTACACCGGGGAGCTGTTTTTT. Translating gives CASSLAGEYTGELFF.